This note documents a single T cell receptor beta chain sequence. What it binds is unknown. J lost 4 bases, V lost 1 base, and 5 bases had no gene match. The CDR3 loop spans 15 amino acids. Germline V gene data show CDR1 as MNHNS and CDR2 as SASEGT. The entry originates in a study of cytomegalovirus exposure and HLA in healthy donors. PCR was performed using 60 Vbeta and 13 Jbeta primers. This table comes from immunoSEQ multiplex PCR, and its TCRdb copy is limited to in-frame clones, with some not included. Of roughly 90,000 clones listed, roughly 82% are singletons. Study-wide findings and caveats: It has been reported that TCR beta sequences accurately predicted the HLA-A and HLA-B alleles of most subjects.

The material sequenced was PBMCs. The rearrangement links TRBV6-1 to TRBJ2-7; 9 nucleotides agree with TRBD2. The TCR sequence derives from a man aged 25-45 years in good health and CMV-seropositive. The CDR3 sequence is CASSEVAGGLYEQYF. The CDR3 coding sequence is TGTGCCAGCAGTGAAGTTGCGGGAGGGTTATACGAGCAGTACTTC.